One and the same sample provided the 23 T cell receptor beta chains below, sequenced in a study of cytomegalovirus exposure and HLA in healthy donors. The PCR had 60 Vbeta and 13 Jbeta primers. Using immunoSEQ multiplex PCR, the repertoire was profiled, and TCRdb retains in-frame clones only, with some absent. The sample lists approximately 110,000 clones, more than 65% seen once, with around 8.5% in the top ten. Material for sequencing was PBMCs. These receptors all stem from a man aged 35 to 55 in good health and CMV-seropositive.

V gene TRBV7-9 combines with J gene TRBJ2-1; 9 nucleotides line up with TRBD2. Germline assignment: CDR1 SEHNR and CDR2 FQNEAQ (reference sequence). The CDR3 runs 16 residues. Trimming cost V 5 bases and J 0 bases; bases outside gene matches: 5. The CDR3 reads CASSLRSGSSYNEQFF. The CDR3 bases are TGTGCCAGCAGCCTCCGTAGCGGGAGCTCCTACAATGAGCAGTTCTTC.

The rearrangement uses TRBV7-3 and TRBJ1-1; 8 nucleotides agree with TRBD1. Looked up from germline, CDR1 is SGHTA and CDR2 is FQGTGA. Trimming took 2 bases from V and 2 from J; bases not matched to a gene: 7. The CDR3 loop spans 16 amino acids. CDR3 loop: CASSLQATGGNTEAFF. The DNA for the CDR3 is TGTGCCAGCAGCTTACAGGCAACAGGGGGAAACACTGAAGCTTTCTTT.

CDR3 nucleotides: TGTGCCAGCAGTCCCGGTGGTGGGACAGTTTTTAACTATGGCTACACCTTC. This encodes CASSPGGGTVFNYGYTF. V is TRBV28 and J is TRBJ1-2; 7 nucleotides line up with TRBD1. The CDR3 has 17 amino acids. In germline, CDR1 is MDHEN, CDR2 SYDVKM. V lost 5 bases, J lost 1 base, and 13 bases stayed unmatched.

The gene calls are TRBV19 and TRBJ2-5; D not resolved. This CDR3 has 13 residues. V gave up 1 base and J gave up 5 bases, with 8 bases separating them. Germline V gene data show CDR1 as LNHDA and CDR2 as SQIVND (reference sequence). The CDR3 here is CASSIARFETQYF. DNA of the CDR3: TGTGCCAGTAGTATAGCGCGCTTCGAGACCCAGTACTTC.

The chain has TRBV6-1 and TRBJ2-1; TRBD1 aligns across 9 bases. CDR1 is MNHNS and CDR2 is SASEGT in the germline V gene. The CDR3 runs 14 residues. The V gene end was trimmed by 6 bases and the J gene end by 7 bases; junction bases not matched to a gene: 7. The CDR3 sequence: CASRRQGGMNEQFF. In DNA form, the CDR3 reads TGTGCCAGCAGGCGACAGGGGGGTATGAATGAGCAGTTCTTC.

The chain employs TRBV7-3 and TRBJ1-4; D remains ambiguous. CDR1 and CDR2 (germline): SGHTA, FQGTGA. The ends were cut back, 2 bases at V and 7 bases at J, with 5 bases in the middle. This CDR3 is 12 amino acids long. CDR3 region: CASSLHSEKLFF. DNA of the CDR3: TGTGCCAGCAGCTTACATTCTGAAAAACTGTTTTTT.

The chain uses TRBV2 and TRBJ2-7, with D possibly TRBD2 on 5 matching bases. Looked up from germline, CDR1 is SNHLY and CDR2 is FYNNEI. Trimming cost V 7 bases and J 6 bases, with 19 bases left between them. The CDR3 runs 14 residues. DNA for the CDR3: TGTGCCAGCAAACCCGGACTCCTCATGAGCGAGCAGTACTTC. Translating gives CASKPGLLMSEQYF.

This clone was found once. The chain has TRBV27 and TRBJ2-1; 7 positions agree with TRBD1. The V and J ends lost 7 bases and 0 bases, in that order; junction bases with no gene match: 12. The germline CDR1 and CDR2 sequences are MNHEY and SMNVEV (reference sequence). The CDR3 runs to 17 residues. CDR3 DNA: TGTGCCAGCACCATAGAGGGGGCAGGGGGCTCCTACAATGAGCAGTTCTTC. Encoded protein: CASTIEGAGGSYNEQFF.

There are many counts of this clone. V and J are TRBV5-4 and TRBJ2-2; 9 bases are shared with TRBD1. J was trimmed by 1 base and V by 4 bases; bases with no gene match: 5. The CDR3 loop spans 16 amino acids. Germline loops: CDR1 SGHNT, CDR2 YYREEE (reference sequence). The CDR3 reads CASSRTGAKNTGELFF. For the CDR3, the DNA is TGTGCCAGCAGCCGGACAGGGGCTAAGAACACCGGGGAGCTGTTTTTT.

This chain connects TRBV11-3 to TRBJ2-3, with a tentative D call TRBD2 (5 bases). Germline CDR1 reads SGHNT; CDR2 reads YENEEA. CDR3 length equals 16 residues. V was clipped by 2 bases and J by 5 bases, with 17 bases between them. CDR3 sequence: CASSLYSGINKDTQYF. The CDR3 DNA is TGTGCCAGCAGCTTATACTCGGGGATAAATAAAGATACGCAGTATTTT.

This clone appeared a single time. The V and J genes are TRBV7-2 and TRBJ1-3; 7 bases match TRBD1. The V gene's germline CDR1 is SGHTA and CDR2 FQGNSA. Germline trimming cut 5 bases from V and 4 bases from J; bases unmatched to any gene: 5. The CDR3 is 14 amino acids. The CDR3 bases are TGTGCCAGCAGCCAGGGACAGTTAGGAAACACCATATATTTT. Its translation is CASSQGQLGNTIYF.

The rearrangement uses TRBV7-9 and TRBJ2-5; 15 positions agree with TRBD2. CDR3 size: 18 residues. CDR1 is SEHNR and CDR2 is FQNEAQ in the germline V gene (reference sequence). Trimming took 1 base from V and 2 from J; bases not matched to a gene: 5. The CDR3 reads CASSLGTSGGGLQETQYF. Here the CDR3 DNA reads TGTGCCAGCAGCTTAGGGACTAGCGGGGGGGGCCTTCAAGAGACCCAGTACTTC.

V and J are TRBV10-2 and TRBJ2-7; D gene uncertain. The V gene lost 0 bases and the J gene lost 6 bases, with 12 bases spanning the gap. Per the germline V gene, CDR1 is WSHSY and CDR2 is SAAADI. The CDR3 totals 14 residues. CDR3 protein: CASSESRSATEQYF. CDR3 nucleotide sequence: TGCGCCAGCAGTGAGTCGAGGTCGGCTACCGAGCAGTACTTC.

This clone was detected once. The chain employs TRBV11-3 and TRBJ2-7, with a weak D call TRBD1 (5 bases). Germline-derived CDR1 and CDR2 are SGHNT and YENEEA. The CDR3 runs to 13 residues. Trimming pared 4 bases from V and 4 bases from J, leaving 11 bases between. CDR3 DNA sequence: TGTGCCAGCAGCTCGCAGGGCGGTTACGAGCAGTACTTC. Translated: CASSSQGGYEQYF.

The chain links TRBV4-1 to TRBJ2-7; TRBD1 matches at 8 bases. J lost 5 bases, V lost 6 bases, and 12 bases had no gene match. The germline CDR1 and CDR2 sequences are MGHRA and YSYEKL. The CDR3 has 15 residues. The CDR3 DNA reads as TGCGCCAGCAGTCCAGGACAGGGAGTGGTCAACGAGCAGTACTTC. Its protein product is CASSPGQGVVNEQYF.

The chain joins TRBV9 to TRBJ2-3, with TRBD2 matching over 7 bases. Germline CDR1 SGDLS, CDR2 YYNGEE. V shed 4 bases, J shed 2 bases, and the junction held 10 bases outside the gene matches. The CDR3 is 16 residues long. CDR3 DNA sequence: TGTGCCAGCAGCCGGAAGGCTAGCGGCTTCACAGATACGCAGTATTTT. It is translated as CASSRKASGFTDTQYF.

This chain uses TRBV9 with TRBJ1-2; 10 nucleotides match TRBD1. This CDR3 has 14 residues. Germline V gene sequence: CDR1 SGDLS, CDR2 YYNGEE. V lost 0 bases, J lost 6 bases, and 2 bases stayed unmatched. The CDR3 loop reads CASSVAGTGDGYTF. The CDR3 region has the DNA TGTGCCAGCAGCGTAGCCGGGACAGGGGATGGCTACACCTTC.

The DNA of the CDR3 is TGTGCCAGCAGCTTAAGTAGAGGAGGAAACACCATATATTTT. The encoded protein is CASSLSRGGNTIYF. The V and J genes are TRBV11-3 and TRBJ1-3; D unresolved. The V gene's germline CDR1 is SGHNT and CDR2 YENEEA. V lost 2 bases, J lost 4 bases, and 9 bases lay in between. There are 14 residues in the CDR3.

The chain recombines TRBV5-5 with TRBJ2-7; the match to TRBD1 covers 11 bases. V trimming: 2 bases; J trimming: 4 bases; junction bases outside the gene matches: 5. The CDR3 spans 15 residues. Germline loops: CDR1 SGHKS, CDR2 YYEKEE (reference sequence). CDR3 coding DNA: TGTGCCAGCAGCTTCTGGACAGGGGGCCGGTACGAGCAGTACTTC. Protein sequence: CASSFWTGGRYEQYF.

V and J are TRBV29-1 and TRBJ2-7; 14 bases align to TRBD2. The trim removed 1 base at V and 6 bases at J, leaving 5 bases unmatched. CDR1 and CDR2 from the germline V gene are SQVTM and ANQGSEA. The CDR3 is 15 amino acids. The CDR3 here is CSVEGGTSGGLEQYF. In nucleotides, the CDR3 is TGCAGCGTTGAAGGGGGGACTAGCGGGGGTCTCGAGCAGTACTTC.

The chain is built from TRBV6-4 and TRBJ2-5; 13 positions match TRBD2. V shed 3 bases, J shed 4 bases, and the junction held 5 bases outside the gene matches. Germline CDR1 reads MRHNA; CDR2 reads SNTAGT. The CDR3 is 16 residues long. The CDR3 protein is CASSELAGGPGETQYF. CDR3 nucleotides: TGTGCCAGCAGTGAACTAGCGGGGGGGCCTGGAGAGACCCAGTACTTC.

This chain joins TRBV19 and TRBJ1-2; TRBD1 aligns across 8 bases. The junction had 3 bases not matched to a gene; V was cut back by 7 bases and J by 2 bases. The V gene's germline CDR1 is LNHDA and CDR2 SQIVND (reference sequence). The length of the CDR3 is 13 residues. CDR3 in DNA: TGTGCCAGTACCTGGGACAGGAACTATGGCTACACCTTC. Encoded protein: CASTWDRNYGYTF.

The chain is built from TRBV19 and TRBJ2-3; possibly TRBD2 for D (6 bases). Trimming shortened V by 10 bases and J by 2 bases, and 16 bases separated the two germline ends. Germline V CDR1 and CDR2: LNHDA, SQIVND (reference sequence). The CDR3 covers 14 residues. The CDR3, as DNA: TGTGCCACCGGGCGGGGAGCTTTCACAGATACGCAGTATTTT. Translation: CATGRGAFTDTQYF.